A selection of T cell receptor beta chains follows, all from one sample in a study of CD8 T cells in Susac syndrome. TCRdb recomputed calls from the immunoSEQ multiplex PCR reads with MiXCR, one row per CDR3 protein. The sample yields some 120,000 distinct CDR3 sequences, over 85% seen once. The sequencing input was CD8+ T cells from PBMCs. These receptors were collected from a human donor with multiple sclerosis. Each CDR3 is given with its conserved first and last residue. Fields, in order: D gene, V gene, clone size, J gene, CDR3 protein, CDR3 DNA. The D gene is left open where the match is weak. Size is omitted from some rows. Given values are once, few, many or a class for expanded clones.

TRBD2,TRBV2,.,TRBJ2-1,CASSGLEANEQFF,TGTGCCAGCAGCGGACTAGAGGCCAATGAGCAGTTCTTC
.,TRBV9,.,TRBJ2-2,CANSVERGNTGELFF,TGTGCCAACAGCGTAGAGAGAGGGAACACCGGGGAGCTGTTTTTT
.,TRBV27,.,TRBJ1-4,CASSPGTHNEKLFF,TGTGCCAGCAGTCCGGGGACACACAATGAAAAACTGTTTTTT
TRBD1,TRBV14,.,TRBJ2-4,CASSQRTGRLAKNIQYF,TGTGCCAGCAGCCAGCGGACAGGGAGGCTAGCCAAAAACATTCAGTACTTC
TRBD1,TRBV6-1,few,TRBJ2-1,CASSLTGGKHNEQFF,TGTGCCAGCAGTTTGACAGGGGGGAAACACAATGAGCAGTTCTTC
TRBD1,TRBV6-5,.,TRBJ2-5,CASTRYRGLGETQYF,TGTGCCAGCACCAGATACAGGGGGCTAGGGGAGACCCAGTACTTC
.,TRBV4-1,.,TRBJ1-5,CASSQVGRVGQPQHF,TGCGCCAGCAGCCAAGTGGGCAGGGTTGGCCAGCCCCAGCATTTT
TRBD1,TRBV14,.,TRBJ2-7,CASSHGDSSYEQYF,TGTGCCAGCAGCCACGGGGACAGCTCCTACGAGCAGTACTTC
.,TRBV12-3/TRBV12-4,.,TRBJ1-1,CASSLAGWGSAEAFF,TGTGCCAGCAGTTTAGCGGGTTGGGGCAGCGCTGAAGCTTTCTTT
.,TRBV12-3/TRBV12-4,.,TRBJ2-1,CASSVARHEQFF,TGTGCCAGCAGTGTCGCTCGTCATGAGCAGTTCTTC
TRBD1,TRBV25-1,.,TRBJ1-1,CASSDMSGQEGPEAFF,TGTGCCAGCAGTGACATGTCGGGACAGGAGGGCCCTGAAGCTTTCTTT
TRBD1,TRBV16,.,TRBJ1-1,CASSPGTGAGTEAFF,TGTGCCAGCAGCCCAGGGACAGGGGCCGGTACTGAAGCTTTCTTT
.,TRBV4-1,.,TRBJ2-3,CASSPRTASITDTQYF,TGCGCCAGCAGCCCCCGGACGGCATCTATCACAGATACGCAGTATTTT
.,TRBV29-1,.,TRBJ1-2,CSVENHPANYGYTF,TGCAGCGTTGAAAACCACCCCGCGAACTATGGCTACACCTTC
.,TRBV2,.,TRBJ2-5,CASPQGETQYF,TGTGCCAGCCCCCAGGGGGAGACCCAGTACTTC
.,TRBV19,.,TRBJ1-1,CASSIDGPVTEAFF,TGTGCCAGTAGTATAGATGGGCCAGTGACTGAAGCTTTCTTT
TRBD2,TRBV4-1,.,TRBJ2-5,CASSISGEGSLETQYF,TGCGCCAGCTCCATTTCGGGGGAGGGGAGTCTTGAGACCCAGTACTTC
.,TRBV29-1,.,TRBJ2-6,CSDPPFGSGANVLTF,TGCAGCGATCCGCCTTTTGGCTCTGGGGCCAACGTCCTGACTTTC
.,TRBV11-1,few,TRBJ1-2,CASSLQGNYGYTF,TGTGCCAGCAGCTTACAGGGAAACTATGGCTACACCTTC
TRBD2,TRBV28,.,TRBJ2-3,CASSLYLAGALTDTQYF,TGTGCCAGCAGTTTATATCTAGCGGGGGCCCTCACAGATACGCAGTATTTT
TRBD1,TRBV7-2,.,TRBJ2-3,CASSPTWGQGGGTDTQYF,TGTGCCAGCAGCCCTACTTGGGGACAGGGCGGAGGGACAGATACGCAGTATTTT
TRBD1,TRBV12-3/TRBV12-4,.,TRBJ2-5,CASSGTGGRETQYF,TGTGCCAGCAGTGGGACAGGCGGTAGAGAGACCCAGTACTTC
.,TRBV7-2,once,TRBJ2-1,CASSLGPRQFF,TGTGCCAGCAGCTTAGGTCCCAGGCAGTTCTTC
.,TRBV7-9,once,TRBJ1-6,CASSAPGTSTSPLHF,TGTGCCAGCAGCGCCCCAGGGACCAGTACTTCACCCCTCCACTTT
TRBD1,TRBV4-1,few,TRBJ2-7,CASSQGTGDEQYF,TGCGCCAGCAGCCAGGGGACAGGGGACGAGCAGTACTTC
TRBD2,TRBV4-1,.,TRBJ2-3,CASSSPSGYTDTQYF,TGCGCCAGCAGCTCCCCTAGCGGTTACACAGATACGCAGTATTTT
.,TRBV10-3,.,TRBJ2-5,CAITEGFAETQYF,TGTGCCATCACCGAGGGATTCGCGGAGACCCAGTACTTC
.,TRBV7-7,.,TRBJ2-2,CASTSDTGELFF,TGTGCTAGCACCTCCGACACCGGGGAGCTGTTTTTT
TRBD1,TRBV6-7,.,TRBJ2-2,CAIRTGGYTGELFF,TGTGCCATACGGACAGGGGGCTACACCGGGGAGCTGTTTTTT
.,TRBV12-3/TRBV12-4,.,TRBJ2-7,CASSLGGKEQYF,TGTGCCAGCAGTTTGGGGGGTAAGGAGCAGTACTTC
.,TRBV5-6,.,TRBJ1-5,CASSLGAAQPQHF,TGTGCCAGCAGCTTGGGAGCGGCTCAGCCCCAGCATTTT
.,TRBV29-1,.,TRBJ2-1,CSVEGGAFSSSYNEQFF,TGCAGCGTTGAAGGAGGGGCTTTTTCAAGCTCCTACAATGAGCAGTTCTTC
TRBD2,TRBV5-4,.,TRBJ2-5,CASSASLAGTQETQYF,TGTGCCAGCAGCGCGTCCCTAGCGGGGACCCAAGAGACCCAGTACTTC
.,TRBV11-2,.,TRBJ1-2,CASSLVGAGPNGYGYTF,TGTGCCAGCAGCTTAGTGGGGGCAGGGCCGAATGGCTATGGCTACACCTTC
.,TRBV9,.,TRBJ2-7,CASSPPDSSYEQYF,TGTGCCAGCAGCCCGCCGGACAGCTCCTACGAGCAGTACTTC
.,TRBV12-3/TRBV12-4,.,TRBJ2-4,CASSFGRAKNIQYF,TGTGCCAGCAGTTTCGGGAGAGCCAAAAACATTCAGTACTTC
TRBD2,TRBV12-3/TRBV12-4,.,TRBJ2-4,CASSPLLAGVPGDRNIQYF,TGTGCCAGCAGCCCACTACTAGCGGGAGTCCCGGGGGACAGAAACATTCAGTACTTC
.,TRBV7-3,.,TRBJ1-2,CASSPSRRNGYTF,TGTGCCAGCAGCCCATCGCGCCGAAATGGCTACACCTTC
TRBD2,TRBV6-1,.,TRBJ2-3,CASSETPGGLSTDTQYF,TGTGCCAGCAGTGAAACCCCGGGGGGGCTGAGCACAGATACGCAGTATTTT
TRBD2,TRBV20-1,once,TRBJ2-2,CSARGGLAGGFYGTGELFF,TGCAGTGCTAGAGGGGGTTTAGCGGGAGGTTTTTATGGGACCGGGGAGCTGTTTTTT
TRBD2,TRBV13,.,TRBJ2-2,CASSFPGGEGELFF,TGTGCCAGCAGCTTCCCGGGGGGAGAAGGGGAGCTGTTTTTT
.,TRBV24-1,.,TRBJ2-3,CATSLWGGSDTQYF,TGTGCCACCAGTCTATGGGGCGGATCAGATACGCAGTATTTT
.,TRBV12-3/TRBV12-4,.,TRBJ2-7,CASSSDSYEQYF,TGTGCCAGCAGTTCTGACAGCTACGAGCAGTACTTC
.,TRBV6-5,.,TRBJ2-1,CASSYSLEGWNEQFF,TGTGCCAGCAGTTACTCGTTGGAGGGGTGGAATGAGCAGTTCTTC